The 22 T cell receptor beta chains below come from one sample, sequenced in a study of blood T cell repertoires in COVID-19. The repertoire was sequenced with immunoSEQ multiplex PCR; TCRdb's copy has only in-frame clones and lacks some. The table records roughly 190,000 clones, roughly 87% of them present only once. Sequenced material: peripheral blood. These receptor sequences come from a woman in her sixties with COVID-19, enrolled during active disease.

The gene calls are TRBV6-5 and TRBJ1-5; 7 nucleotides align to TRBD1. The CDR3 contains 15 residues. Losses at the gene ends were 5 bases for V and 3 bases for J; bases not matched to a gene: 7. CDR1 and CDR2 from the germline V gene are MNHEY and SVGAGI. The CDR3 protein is CASSRDSFSNQPQHF. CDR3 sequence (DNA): TGTGCCAGCAGTAGGGACAGCTTCTCCAATCAGCCCCAGCATTTT.

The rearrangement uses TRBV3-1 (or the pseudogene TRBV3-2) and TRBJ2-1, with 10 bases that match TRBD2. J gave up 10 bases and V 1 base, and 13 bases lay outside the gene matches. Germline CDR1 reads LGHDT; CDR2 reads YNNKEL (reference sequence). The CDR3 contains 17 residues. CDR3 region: CASSQGVLAGGTDEQFF. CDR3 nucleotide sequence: TGTGCCAGCAGCCAAGGGGTGTTAGCGGGGGGTACAGACGAGCAGTTCTTC.

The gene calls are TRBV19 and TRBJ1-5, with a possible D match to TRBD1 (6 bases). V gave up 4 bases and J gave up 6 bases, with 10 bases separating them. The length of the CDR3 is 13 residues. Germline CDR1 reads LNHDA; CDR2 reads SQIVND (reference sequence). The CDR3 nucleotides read TGTGCCAGTAGTACGGACAGTTCTCAGCCCCAGCATTTT. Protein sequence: CASSTDSSQPQHF.

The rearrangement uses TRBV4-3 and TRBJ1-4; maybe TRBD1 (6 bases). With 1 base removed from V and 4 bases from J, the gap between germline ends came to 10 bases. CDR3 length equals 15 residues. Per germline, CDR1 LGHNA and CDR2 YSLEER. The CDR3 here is CASSQVQGRNEKLFF. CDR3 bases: TGCGCCAGCAGCCAAGTACAGGGCCGTAATGAAAAACTGTTTTTT.

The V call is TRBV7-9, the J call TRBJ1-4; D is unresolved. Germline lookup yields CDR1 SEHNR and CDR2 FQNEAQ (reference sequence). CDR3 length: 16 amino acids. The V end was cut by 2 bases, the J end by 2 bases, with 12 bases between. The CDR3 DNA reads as TGTGCCAGCAGCTTAAGGCGGGTCGGGACTAATGAAAAACTGTTTTTT. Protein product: CASSLRRVGTNEKLFF.

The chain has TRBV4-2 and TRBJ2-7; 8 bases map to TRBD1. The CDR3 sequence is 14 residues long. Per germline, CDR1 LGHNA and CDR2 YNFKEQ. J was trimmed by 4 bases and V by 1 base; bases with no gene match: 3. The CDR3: CASSQVDRGYEQYF. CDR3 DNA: TGTGCCAGCAGCCAAGTCGACAGGGGTTACGAGCAGTACTTC.

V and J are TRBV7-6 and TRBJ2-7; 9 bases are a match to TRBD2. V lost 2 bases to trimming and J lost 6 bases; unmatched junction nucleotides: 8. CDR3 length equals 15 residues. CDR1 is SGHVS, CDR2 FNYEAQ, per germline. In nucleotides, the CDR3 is TGTGCCAGCAGCTTAACCGCGGGACTAGCCTCCGAGCAGTACTTC. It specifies CASSLTAGLASEQYF. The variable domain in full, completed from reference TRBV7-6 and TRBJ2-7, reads GAGVSQSPRYKVTKRGQDVALRCDPISGHVSLYWYRQALGQGPEFLTYFNYEAQQDKSGLPNDRFSAERPEGSISTLTIQRTEQRDSAMYRCASSLTAGLASEQYFGPGTRLTVT.

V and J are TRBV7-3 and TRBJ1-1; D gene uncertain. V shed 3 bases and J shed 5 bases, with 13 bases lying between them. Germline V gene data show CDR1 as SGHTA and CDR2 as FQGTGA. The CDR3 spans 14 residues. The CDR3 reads CASSFRAGRTEAFF. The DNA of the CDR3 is TGTGCCAGCAGCTTCCGGGCCGGGAGGACTGAAGCTTTCTTT. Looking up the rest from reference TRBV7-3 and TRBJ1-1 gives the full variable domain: GAGVSQTPSNKVTEKGKYVELRCDPISGHTALYWYRQSLGQGPEFLIYFQGTGAADDSGLPNDRFFAVRPEGSVSTLKIQRTERGDSAVYLCASSFRAGRTEAFFGQGTRLTVV.

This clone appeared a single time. CDR3 in DNA: TGTGCCAGCAGAAAAACAGGGGGCCCGGGGGGCACTGAAGCTTTCTTT. Its translation is CASRKTGGPGGTEAFF. This rearrangement joins TRBV2 to TRBJ1-1, with TRBD1 matching 9 bases. Germline V gene data show CDR1 as SNHLY and CDR2 as FYNNEI. The CDR3 is 16 amino acids. The V gene end was trimmed by 6 bases and the J gene end by 4 bases; junction bases not matched to a gene: 12.

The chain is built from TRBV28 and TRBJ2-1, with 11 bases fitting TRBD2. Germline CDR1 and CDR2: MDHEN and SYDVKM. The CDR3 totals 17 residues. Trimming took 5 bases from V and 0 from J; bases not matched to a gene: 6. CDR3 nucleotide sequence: TGTGCCAGCAGTCGGGGTACTAGCGGGAGCTCCTACAATGAGCAGTTCTTC. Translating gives CASSRGTSGSSYNEQFF.

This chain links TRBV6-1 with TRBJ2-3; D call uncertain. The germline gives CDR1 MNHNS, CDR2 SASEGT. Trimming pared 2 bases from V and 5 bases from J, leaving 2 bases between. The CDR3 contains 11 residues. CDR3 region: CASSERDTQYF. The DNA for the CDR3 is TGTGCCAGCAGTGAACGAGATACGCAGTATTTT.

Here the CDR3 reads CASSLLGGEQYF. The CDR3 region has the DNA TGTGCCAGCAGCCTCCTCGGGGGCGAGCAGTACTTC. This chain joins TRBV27 and TRBJ2-7, with D possibly matching TRBD2 (6 bases). Looked up from germline, CDR1 is MNHEY and CDR2 is SMNVEV (reference sequence). Trimming pared 6 bases from V and 6 bases from J, leaving 12 bases between. The CDR3 has 12 amino acids.

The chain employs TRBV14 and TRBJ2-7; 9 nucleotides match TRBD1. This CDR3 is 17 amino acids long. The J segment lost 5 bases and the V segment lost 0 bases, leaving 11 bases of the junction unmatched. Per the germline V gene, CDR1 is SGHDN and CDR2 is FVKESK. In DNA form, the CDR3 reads TGTGCCAGCAGCCAAGATGGACCGGGACAGGGTTTCCACGAGCAGTACTTC. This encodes CASSQDGPGQGFHEQYF.

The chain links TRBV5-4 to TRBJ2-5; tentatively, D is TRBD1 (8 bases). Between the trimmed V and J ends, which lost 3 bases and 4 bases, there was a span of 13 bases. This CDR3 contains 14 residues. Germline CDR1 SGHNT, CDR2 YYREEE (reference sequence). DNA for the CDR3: TGTGCCAGCAGCTACAGGGGGGAGGGAGAGACCCAGTACTTC. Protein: CASSYRGEGETQYF.

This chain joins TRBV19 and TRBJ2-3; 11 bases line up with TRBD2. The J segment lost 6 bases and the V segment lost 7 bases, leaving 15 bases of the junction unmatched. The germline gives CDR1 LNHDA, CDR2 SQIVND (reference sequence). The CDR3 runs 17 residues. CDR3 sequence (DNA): TGTGCCAGTATAGGGCCGTCCGCCGGGACTAGCGGCGATACGCAGTATTTT. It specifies CASIGPSAGTSGDTQYF. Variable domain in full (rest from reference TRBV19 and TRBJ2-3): DGGITQSPKYLFRKEGQNVTLSCEQNLNHDAMYWYRQDPGQGLRLIYYSQIVNDFQKGDIAEGYSVSREKKESFPLTVTSAQKNPTAFYLCASIGPSAGTSGDTQYFGPGTRLTVL.

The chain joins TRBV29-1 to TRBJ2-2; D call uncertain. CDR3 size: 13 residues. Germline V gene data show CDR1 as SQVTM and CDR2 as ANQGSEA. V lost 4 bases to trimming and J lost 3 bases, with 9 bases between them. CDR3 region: CSVGPKYTGELFF. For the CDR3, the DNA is TGCAGCGTTGGTCCCAAATACACCGGGGAGCTGTTTTTT.

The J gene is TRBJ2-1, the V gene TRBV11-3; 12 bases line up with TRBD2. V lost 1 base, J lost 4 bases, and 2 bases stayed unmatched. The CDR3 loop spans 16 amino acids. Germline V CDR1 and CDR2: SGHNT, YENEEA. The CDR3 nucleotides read TGTGCCAGCAGCTTAGGAGGACTAGCGGGATACAATGAGCAGTTCTTC. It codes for CASSLGGLAGYNEQFF.

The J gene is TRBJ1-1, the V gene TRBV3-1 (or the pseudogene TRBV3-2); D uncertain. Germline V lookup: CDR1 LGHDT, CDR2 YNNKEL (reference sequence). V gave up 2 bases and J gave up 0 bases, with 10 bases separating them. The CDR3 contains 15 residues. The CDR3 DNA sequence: TGTGCCAGCAGCCAATTTCACACCGTGAACACTGAAGCTTTCTTT. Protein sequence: CASSQFHTVNTEAFF.

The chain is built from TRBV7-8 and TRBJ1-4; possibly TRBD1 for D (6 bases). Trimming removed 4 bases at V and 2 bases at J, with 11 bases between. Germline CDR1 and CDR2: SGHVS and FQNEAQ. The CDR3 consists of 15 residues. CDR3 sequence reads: CASSSRGGTNEKLFF. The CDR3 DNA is TGTGCCAGCAGCTCCCGGGGGGGCACTAATGAAAAACTGTTTTTT.

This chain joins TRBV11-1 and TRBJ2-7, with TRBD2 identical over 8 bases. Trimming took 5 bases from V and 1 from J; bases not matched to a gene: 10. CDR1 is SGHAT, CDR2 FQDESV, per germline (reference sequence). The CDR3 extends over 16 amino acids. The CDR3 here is CASSGGGRTASYEQYF. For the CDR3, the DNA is TGTGCCAGCAGCGGGGGCGGGAGGACAGCGTCCTACGAGCAGTACTTC.

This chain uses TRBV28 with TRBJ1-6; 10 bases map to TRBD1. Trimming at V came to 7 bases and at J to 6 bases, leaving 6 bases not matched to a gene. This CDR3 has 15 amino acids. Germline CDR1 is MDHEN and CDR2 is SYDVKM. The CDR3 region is CASTGGDRGNSPLHF. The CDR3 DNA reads TGTGCCAGCACTGGGGGGGACAGGGGTAATTCACCCCTCCACTTT.

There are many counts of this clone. The CDR3 region has the DNA TGTGCCAGCAGCAAACAGGGGGCGGGCGAGCAGTACTTC. Translated: CASSKQGAGEQYF. J is TRBJ2-7 and V is TRBV28; 9 bases match TRBD1. V lost 6 bases, J lost 6 bases, and 6 bases stayed unmatched. The CDR3 runs 13 residues. The germline CDR1 and CDR2 sequences are MDHEN and SYDVKM.